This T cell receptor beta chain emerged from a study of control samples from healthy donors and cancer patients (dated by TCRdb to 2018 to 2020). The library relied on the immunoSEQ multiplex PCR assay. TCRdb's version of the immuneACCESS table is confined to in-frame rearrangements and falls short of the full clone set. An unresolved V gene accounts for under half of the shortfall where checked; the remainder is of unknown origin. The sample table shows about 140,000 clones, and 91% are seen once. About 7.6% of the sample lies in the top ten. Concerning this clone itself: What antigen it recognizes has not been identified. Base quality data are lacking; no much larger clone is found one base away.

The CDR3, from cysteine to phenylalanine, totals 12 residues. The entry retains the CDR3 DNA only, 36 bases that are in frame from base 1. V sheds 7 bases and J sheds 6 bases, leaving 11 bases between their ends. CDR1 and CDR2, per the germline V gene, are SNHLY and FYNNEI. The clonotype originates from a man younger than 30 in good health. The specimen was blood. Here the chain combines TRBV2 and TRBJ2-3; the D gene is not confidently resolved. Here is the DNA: TGTGCCAGCATAACCTTTCCGGATACGCAGTATTTT. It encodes CASITFPDTQYF.